This passage covers 5 T cell receptor beta chains from one sample sequenced in a study of blood T cells in healthy people across ages. A sample-barcoded 5' primer and a J-beta primer mix were used in a second PCR of about 7 to 12 cycles. In TCRdb, the 5' RACE reads were re-called with MiXCR into one record per CDR3 protein. The data contain 850,000 or so distinct CDR3 sequences, about 30% of them singletons. Sequencing was performed on blood. The source is a woman of 80 years or more in good health.

This clonotype was detected many times. This sequence joins TRBV20-1 and TRBJ2-4; TRBD1 agrees at 10 bases. The J segment lost 7 bases and the V segment lost 5 bases, leaving 11 bases of the junction unmatched. There are 15 residues in the CDR3. Looked up from germline, CDR1 is DFQATT and CDR2 is SNEGSKA (reference sequence). Written as DNA, the CDR3 is TGCAGTGCTGACAGGACAGGGGGTTTGGAGAACATTCAGTACTTC. Amino acids: CSADRTGGLENIQYF.

The table lists this clonotype with a count of one. A read error may be the cause here, since a much bigger clone is one base away. The chain has TRBV7-7 and TRBJ2-1; D possibly corresponds to TRBD1 (5 bases). Looked up from germline, CDR1 is SSHAT and CDR2 is FNYEAQ (reference sequence). This CDR3 region has 13 residues. CDR3: CASSLLAQGEQFF. The CDR3 bases are TGTGCTAGCAGCTTATTGGCTCAGGGTGAGCAGTTCTTC.

The gene calls are TRBV6-2 or TRBV6-3 and TRBJ1-1; no definite D call. The CDR3 contains 12 residues. Germline V gene data show CDR1 as MNHEY and CDR2 as SVGEGT. V was pared by 10 bases and J by 7 bases, with 16 bases between. The CDR3 sequence is CATMDPMYEAFF. In nucleotides, the CDR3 is TGTGCCACCATGGACCCTATGTATGAAGCTTTCTTT.

This clonotype was counted at least ten times. V gene TRBV5-1 combines with J gene TRBJ1-1, with D tentatively TRBD1 (6 bases). CDR1 and CDR2 from the germline V gene are SGHRS and YFSETQ. Trimming cost V 0 bases and J 3 bases, with 12 bases left between them. CDR3 size: 15 residues. The CDR3 here is CASSLARGTHTEAFF. The CDR3, as DNA: TGCGCCAGCAGCTTGGCTAGGGGGACGCACACTGAAGCTTTCTTT.

This clonotype was found a few times. A read error may be the cause here, since a much bigger clone is one base away. The chain joins TRBV12-3 or TRBV12-4 to TRBJ1-2; 10 nucleotides align to TRBD1. The CDR3 loop spans 14 amino acids. In DNA form, the CDR3 reads TGTGCCGGCAGTGCTCAGGGACAGGGGAATGGCTACACCTTC. Its translation: CAGSAQGQGNGYTF.